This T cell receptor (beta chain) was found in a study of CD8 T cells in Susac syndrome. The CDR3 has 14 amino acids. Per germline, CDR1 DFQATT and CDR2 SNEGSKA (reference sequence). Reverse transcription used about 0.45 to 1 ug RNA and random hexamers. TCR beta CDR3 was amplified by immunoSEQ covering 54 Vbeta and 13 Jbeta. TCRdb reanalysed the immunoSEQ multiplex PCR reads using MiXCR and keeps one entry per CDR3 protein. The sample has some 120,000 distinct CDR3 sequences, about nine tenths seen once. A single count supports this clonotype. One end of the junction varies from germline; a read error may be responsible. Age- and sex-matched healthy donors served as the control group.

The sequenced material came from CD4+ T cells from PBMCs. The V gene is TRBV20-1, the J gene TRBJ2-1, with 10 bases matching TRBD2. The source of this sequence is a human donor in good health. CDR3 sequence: CGAARTSGNNEQFF. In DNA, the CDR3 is TGCGGTGCAGCAAGGACTAGCGGAAACAATGAGCAGTTCTTC.